This T cell receptor beta chain comes out of a study of vaccination effects on CD4 cells after COVID-19. Notes on the study in general: Healthy vaccinees' vaccine-induced clones included only 1 of 255 that recognized common cold coronaviruses.

The ViraFEST assay expanded antigen-specific CD4+ T cells with viral peptide pools before sequencing. Scientists isolated CD4+ T cells after an approximately 11-day culture period ended. Vaccination of participants consisted of two doses of either the BNT162b2 or mRNA-1273 vaccine. On both days 3 and 7, half of the culture medium was replaced with IL-2 medium. Concerning this clone itself: Antigen: not known.

Sequenced by immunoSEQ multiplex PCR; TCRdb stores in-frame clones only, minus some. This table has just under 60,000 clones, about 73% appearing once. From germline, CDR1 is SNHLY and CDR2 FYNNEI. J was trimmed by 7 bases and V by 6 bases; bases with no gene match: 6. CDR3 length: 13 residues. This clonotype was obtained from a human donor who received a COVID-19 vaccine. The specimen was CD4+ T cells from PBMCs cultured with HCoV-OC43 spike peptides, collected after COVID-19 vaccination. Subset defined: HCoV-OC43 spike overlapping peptide pool stimulation. The chain joins TRBV2 to TRBJ1-2; TRBD1 matches at 9 bases. In DNA, the CDR3 is TGTGCCAGCAGGGACAGGGGTTTAGGTGGCTACACCTTC. It is translated as CASRDRGLGGYTF. The full variable domain, in which reference TRBV2 and TRBJ1-2 provide the parts outside the CDR3, is EPEVTQTPSHQVTQMGQEVILRCVPISNHLYFYWYRQILGQKVEFLVSFYNNEISEKSEIFDDQFSVERPDGSNFTLKIRSTKLEDSAMYFCASRDRGLGGYTFGSGTRLTVV.